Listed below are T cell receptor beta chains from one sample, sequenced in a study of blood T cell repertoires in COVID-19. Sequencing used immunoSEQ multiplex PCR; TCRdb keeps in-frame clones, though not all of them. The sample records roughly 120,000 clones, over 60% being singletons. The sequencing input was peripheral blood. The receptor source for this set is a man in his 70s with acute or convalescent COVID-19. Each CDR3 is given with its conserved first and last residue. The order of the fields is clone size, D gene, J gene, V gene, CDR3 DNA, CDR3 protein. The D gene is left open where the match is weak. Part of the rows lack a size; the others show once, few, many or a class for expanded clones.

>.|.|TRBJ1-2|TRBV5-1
TGCGCCAGCAGCTTCGAATGGAGCCTGCTGGATTATGGCTACACCTTC
CASSFEWSLLDYGYTF
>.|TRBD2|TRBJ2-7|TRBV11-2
TGTGCCAGCAGCTTAACGGCTAGCGGGAGTACCACCACCTACGAGCAGTACTTC
CASSLTASGSTTTYEQYF
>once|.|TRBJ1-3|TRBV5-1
TGCGCCAGCAGCTTGGAGGGCAGGGGCGCTGGAAACACCATATATTTT
CASSLEGRGAGNTIYF
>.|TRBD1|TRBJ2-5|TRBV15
TGTGCCACCAGCAGAGCAGGGGGAGAGACCCAGTACTTC
CATSRAGGETQYF
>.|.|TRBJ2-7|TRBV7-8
TGTGCCAGCACTATGACAGCCTACGAGCAGTACTTC
CASTMTAYEQYF
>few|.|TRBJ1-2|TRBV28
TGTGCCAGCAGTCTTTACAGGGTTGGTGATGGCTACACCTTC
CASSLYRVGDGYTF
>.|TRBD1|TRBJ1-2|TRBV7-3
TGTGCCAGCAGCTACGAGGGACAGGGGAAAGGCTACACCTTC
CASSYEGQGKGYTF
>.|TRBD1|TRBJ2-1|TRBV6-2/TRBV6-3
TGTGCCAGCAGCCCCGTGACCGGGACAGACTACAATGAGCAGTTCTTC
CASSPVTGTDYNEQFF
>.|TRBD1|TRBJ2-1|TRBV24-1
TGTGCCACCAGTGGTCTTGGACAGGGTGTACAATATGAGCAGTTCTTC
CATSGLGQGVQYEQFF
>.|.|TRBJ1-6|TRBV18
TGTGCCAGCTCACCACCGTCCGGGTTACGCCCAGACTATAATTCACCCCTCCACTTT
CASSPPSGLRPDYNSPLHF
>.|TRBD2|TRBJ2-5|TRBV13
TGTGCCAGCAGCTTAGGGCCTAGCGGGGGGTTAGAGACCCAGTACTTC
CASSLGPSGGLETQYF
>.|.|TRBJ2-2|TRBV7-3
TGTGCCAGCAGCCGTACAACCACCGGGGAGCTGTTTTTT
CASSRTTTGELFF
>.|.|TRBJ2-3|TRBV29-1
TGCAGCGGATCGGGGGAGCTCAGGGATACGCAGTATTTT
CSGSGELRDTQYF
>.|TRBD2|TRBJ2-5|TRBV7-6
TGTGCCAGCAGCTTAGTGAATCCAGGACTAGGGGCAGAGACCCAGTACTTC
CASSLVNPGLGAETQYF
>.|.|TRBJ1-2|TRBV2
TGTGCCAGCAGGAGGGGGTGGGGGCAGAACTATGGCTACACCTTC
CASRRGWGQNYGYTF
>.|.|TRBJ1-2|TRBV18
TGTGCCAGCTCACCACCGGAAGGGGGTAGGGGTTACGGCTACACCTTC
CASSPPEGGRGYGYTF
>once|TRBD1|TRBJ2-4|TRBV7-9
TGTGCCAGCAGCGCCCGAGGGACAGGAAACATTCAGTACTTC
CASSARGTGNIQYF
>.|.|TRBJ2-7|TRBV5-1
TGCGCCAGCAGCTTGTTAGGGGCGAGAGGTGAGGAGCAGTACTTC
CASSLLGARGEEQYF
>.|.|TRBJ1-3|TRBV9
TGTGCCAGCAGCGTAGAAGGGGAGGTAAACACCATATATTTT
CASSVEGEVNTIYF
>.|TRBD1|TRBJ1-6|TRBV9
TGTGCCTCCGGGGACAGGGCTGGTAATTCACCCCTCCACTTT
CASGDRAGNSPLHF
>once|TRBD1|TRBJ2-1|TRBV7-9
TGTGCCAGCAGCCTTCGGACAGGGGGGATATACAATGAGCAGTTCTTC
CASSLRTGGIYNEQFF
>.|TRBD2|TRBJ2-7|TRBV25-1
TGTGCCAGCAGTGAATATTCGGGGGGGCGCATCTACGAGCAGTACTTC
CASSEYSGGRIYEQYF
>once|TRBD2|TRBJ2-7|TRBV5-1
TGCGCCAGCAGCTTGGACGGGGGGTCAGGGGAGCAGTACTTC
CASSLDGGSGEQYF
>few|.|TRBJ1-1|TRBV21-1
.
CASSKMVGVGNTEAFF
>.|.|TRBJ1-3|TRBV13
TGTGCCAGCAGCGGGGCAGGGTCTGGAAACACCATATATTTT
CASSGAGSGNTIYF
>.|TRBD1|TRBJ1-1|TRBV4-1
TGCGCCAGCATCTCGATTACAGGGGGGACTGAAGCTTTCTTT
CASISITGGTEAFF
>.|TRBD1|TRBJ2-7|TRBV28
TGTGCCAGCACCAAGATAGGGACAGCATCCTACGAGCAGTACTTC
CASTKIGTASYEQYF
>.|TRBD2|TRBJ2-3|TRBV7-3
TGTGCCAGCAGCGCAACTAGCGGGGGGGCATTTCTTGGCACAGATACGCAGTATTTT
CASSATSGGAFLGTDTQYF
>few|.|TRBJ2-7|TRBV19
TGTGCCAGTAGTATAGGACACCCCTACGAGCAGTACTTC
CASSIGHPYEQYF
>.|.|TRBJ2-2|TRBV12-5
TGTGCTAGTGGTTTGGACAGGGCGGGCACCGGGGAGCTGTTTTTT
CASGLDRAGTGELFF
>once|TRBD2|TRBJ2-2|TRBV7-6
TGTGCCAGCAGCTTCATAACTAGCGGAACCGGAGAGCTGTTTTTT
CASSFITSGTGELFF
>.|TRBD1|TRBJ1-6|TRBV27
TGTGCCAGCAGTCTCAGGGGGTCCTATAATTCACCCCTCCACTTT
CASSLRGSYNSPLHF